The 13 T cell receptor beta chains reported below all come from one sample, sequenced in a study of T cell changes during pregnancy in multiple sclerosis. Measured with immunoSEQ multiplex PCR; TCRdb has only the in-frame clones, and not every one. The sample includes about 70,000 clones, approximately 94% of them seen just once. Sequences were derived from peripheral blood, sampled in the third trimester of pregnancy. The receptors come from a female donor with multiple sclerosis, enrolled in a pregnancy study.

V and J are TRBV7-2 and TRBJ1-1, with a possible D match to TRBD1 (6 bases). This CDR3 has 13 amino acids. V was clipped by 3 bases and J by 5 bases, with 10 bases between them. The germline gives CDR1 SGHTA, CDR2 FQGNSA. Written as DNA, the CDR3 is TGTGCCAGCAGCTTTGACAGGATGACTGAAGCTTTCTTT. Translation gives CASSFDRMTEAFF.

This rearrangement joins TRBV14 to TRBJ2-7; 7 bases are a match to TRBD1. With 8 bases clipped from V and 6 bases from J, the junction kept 4 bases outside the gene matches. Per germline, CDR1 SGHDN and CDR2 FVKESK. CDR3 length equals 11 residues. CDR3 sequence (DNA): TGTGCCAGCGGATGGACAGGCGAGCAGTACTTC. Translation gives CASGWTGEQYF.

The chain is built from TRBV7-6 and TRBJ1-5, with D hard to call. With 7 bases removed from V and 0 bases from J, the gap between germline ends came to 13 bases. Germline V gives CDR1 SGHVS, CDR2 FNYEAQ. This CDR3 spans 15 amino acids. CDR3 sequence reads: CASTQGSGSNQPQHF. CDR3 DNA sequence: TGTGCCAGCACCCAAGGTTCGGGTAGCAATCAGCCCCAGCATTTT. The complete variable domain, with remaining parts taken from reference TRBV7-6 and TRBJ1-5, reads GAGVSQSPRYKVTKRGQDVALRCDPISGHVSLYWYRQALGQGPEFLTYFNYEAQQDKSGLPNDRFSAERPEGSISTLTIQRTEQRDSAMYRCASTQGSGSNQPQHFGDGTRLSIL.

The CDR3 sequence is CASRLGYGATNEKLFF. The CDR3 coding sequence is TGTGCCAGCAGGCTCGGTTACGGGGCAACTAATGAAAAACTGTTTTTT. The chain recombines TRBV27 with TRBJ1-4, with unresolved D. CDR3 length: 16 residues. With 6 bases removed from V and 0 bases from J, the gap between germline ends came to 14 bases. Germline V gene sequence: CDR1 MNHEY, CDR2 SMNVEV (reference sequence).

The gene calls are TRBV30 and TRBJ2-5, with D perhaps matching TRBD1 (6 bases). Germline V gives CDR1 GTSNPN, CDR2 SVGIG (reference sequence). Trimming shortened V by 3 bases and J by 4 bases, and 15 bases separated the two germline ends. This CDR3 contains 14 residues. This chain's CDR3 is CAWRERQGIETQYF. The CDR3 bases are TGTGCCTGGAGGGAAAGGCAGGGGATAGAGACCCAGTACTTC.

This chain connects TRBV4-3 to TRBJ1-1; TRBD1 agrees at 8 bases. Germline trimming cut 4 bases from V and 3 bases from J; bases unmatched to any gene: 4. CDR1 and CDR2 (germline): LGHNA, YSLEER. This CDR3 has 14 residues. For the CDR3, the DNA is TGCGCCAGCAGCCGGACGACAGGGGACACTGAAGCTTTCTTT. Its translation: CASSRTTGDTEAFF.

The CDR3 region has the DNA TGTGCCAGCAGCCCGAGGGGGACAGACTACGAGCAGTACTTC. Translating it yields CASSPRGTDYEQYF. V usage is TRBV6-5 and J usage is TRBJ2-7; 7 bases are shared with TRBD1. CDR1 MNHEY and CDR2 SVGAGI come from the germline V gene. V lost 6 bases and J lost 3; bases outside the gene matches: 8. The CDR3 runs to 14 residues.

The chain is built from TRBV27 and TRBJ1-1, with D maybe TRBD1 (5 bases). Germline-derived CDR1 and CDR2 are MNHEY and SMNVEV (reference sequence). The CDR3 is 13 residues long. V lost 0 bases and J lost 8, with 10 bases in between. CDR3 in amino acids: CASSLSGGLEAFF. The CDR3 nucleotides read TGTGCCAGCAGTTTATCGGGGGGGTTAGAAGCTTTCTTT.

The rearrangement joins TRBV20-1 to TRBJ1-1; D is ambiguous. V lost 4 bases, J lost 7 bases, and 10 bases lay in between. CDR3 size: 11 residues. CDR1 and CDR2 (germline): DFQATT, SNEGSKA (reference sequence). CDR3 sequence (DNA): TGCAGTGCTATCCCCACAATTGAAGCTTTCTTT. Translating gives CSAIPTIEAFF.

The V and J genes are TRBV28 and TRBJ2-5, with D maybe TRBD2 (7 bases). Germline lookup yields CDR1 MDHEN and CDR2 SYDVKM. This CDR3 contains 15 residues. The V end lost 8 bases, the J end lost 5 bases, and 21 bases lay between the germline ends. The CDR3 DNA reads TGTGCCAGCCTCAAAGGCGGGGGCCCCGGGGAGACCCAGTACTTC. This encodes CASLKGGGPGETQYF.

The rearrangement joins TRBV9 to TRBJ1-1, with D uncertain. The CDR3 totals 16 residues. V was trimmed by 0 bases and J by 1 base, leaving 13 bases between them. Germline CDR1 and CDR2: SGDLS and YYNGEE. The CDR3, as DNA: TGTGCCAGCAGCGTAGATCTTGGTGGCAAGAACACTGAAGCTTTCTTT. It codes for CASSVDLGGKNTEAFF.

V usage is TRBV9 and J usage is TRBJ2-5; D is possibly TRBD1 (6 bases). Germline CDR1 is SGDLS and CDR2 is YYNGEE. This CDR3 comprises 15 residues. Trimming cost V 3 bases and J 3 bases, with 15 bases left between them. The CDR3 here is CASSGPQGAEETQYF. The CDR3 bases are TGTGCCAGCAGCGGACCACAGGGCGCAGAAGAGACCCAGTACTTC.

J is TRBJ2-5 and V is TRBV7-9; D is ambiguous. Trimming left V 3 bases short and J 0 bases short, with 11 bases between. The CDR3 runs to 15 residues. Per germline, CDR1 SEHNR and CDR2 FQNEAQ (reference sequence). The CDR3 sequence is CASSFVLRDQETQYF. CDR3 DNA sequence: TGTGCCAGCAGCTTTGTTCTCCGGGACCAAGAGACCCAGTACTTC.